This TCR beta chain comes out of a study of cytotoxic CD8 clonotypes in ibrutinib-treated CLL. As for the study in general: The response samples were taken once patients had been treated for a median of around 11 months, range 6 to 36. The study's findings and limits: Private clonotypes, not public ones, expanded at ibrutinib response. Clonality correlated strongly with circulating CD8+ T cells and exceeded age-matched healthy donors at baseline.

V was cut by 7 bases and J by 3 bases, with 9 bases left in between. CDR3 length: 12 residues. Germline CDR1 reads MNHEY; CDR2 reads SVGAGI. With regard to this clone: Its cognate antigen is unknown.

Cryopreserved PBMCs were the source of about 2 micrograms of genomic DNA, which went to TCR beta libraries. TCRdb keeps only in-frame clones here, not all; method: immunoSEQ multiplex PCR. The profile covers about 50,000 clones, with roughly three fifths appearing a single time and 25% to 30% taken by the ten largest. Source: PBMCs, taken after 24 months of ibrutinib treatment. The chain carries TRBV6-5 and TRBJ2-5, with D possibly being TRBD1 or TRBD2 (6 bases each). The clonotype comes from a human donor with chronic lymphocytic leukemia. CDR3 DNA: TGTGCCAGCACGGGGGACAAAGAGACCCAGTACTTC. Translated, it gives CASTGDKETQYF.